The next 31 T cell receptor beta chains were all read from a single sample in a study of T cell repertoires in cytomegalovirus infection. TCRdb passed the reads through MiXCR, listing each CDR3 protein once. The sample has about 180,000 distinct CDR3 sequences, approximately 15% seen once. What was sequenced was PBMCs. The receptor source for this set is a human donor in good health (CMV status not recorded). Some clones in this sample may be carry-over from other donors' samples.

J is TRBJ2-1 and V is TRBV4-2, with TRBD1 identical over 7 bases. In germline, CDR1 is LGHNA, CDR2 YNFKEQ. J lost 3 bases, V lost 5 bases, and 7 bases had no gene match. The CDR3 is made up of 15 amino acids. The CDR3 sequence: CASSIPGQHYNEQFF. The CDR3 nucleotides are TGTGCCAGCAGCATACCGGGACAGCACTACAATGAGCAGTTCTTC.

At least ten counts were recorded for this clonotype. As DNA, the CDR3 is TGTGCCAGCAGCTTAATGGTGAATAATTCACCCCTCCACTTT. Translation gives CASSLMVNNSPLHF. The genes are TRBV7-3 and TRBJ1-6; no clear D gene. The V end was cut by 1 base, the J end by 5 bases, with 6 bases between. Germline-derived CDR1 and CDR2 are SGHTA and FQGTGA. This CDR3 has 14 amino acids.

The V call is TRBV13, the J call TRBJ1-2; TRBD1 matches 7 bases. The CDR3 runs to 13 residues. CDR1 and CDR2 from the germline V gene are PRHDT and FYEKMQ (reference sequence). The J segment lost 6 bases and the V segment lost 5 bases, leaving 6 bases of the junction unmatched. The CDR3 coding sequence is TGTGCCAGCAGCCTCAGACAGGGAGATGGCTACACCTTC. This codes for CASSLRQGDGYTF.

The V gene is TRBV7-6, the J gene TRBJ2-1, with unresolved D. Trimming pared 8 bases from V and 10 bases from J, leaving 15 bases between. Germline V lookup: CDR1 SGHVS, CDR2 FNYEAQ. The CDR3 has 12 residues. Here the CDR3 DNA reads TGTGCCAGCGCCGCATCGGGTGGGGAGCAGTTCTTC. This gives the protein CASAASGGEQFF.

A remark on this clonotype: Given a much more abundant clone one base away, this may be a read error. The CDR3 nucleotides are TGTGTCAGCGAGGTGGGGGTGGGTCGAGAGACCCAGTACTTC. Translation: CVSEVGVGRETQYF. This chain joins TRBV28 and TRBJ2-5; the D gene could be TRBD1 or TRBD2 (5 bases each). CDR1 and CDR2 from the germline V gene are MDHEN and SYDVKM. The CDR3 length is 14 residues.

This clonotype was seen repeatedly, ten times or more. This chain connects TRBV6-1 to TRBJ2-7; TRBD1 aligns across 7 bases. The CDR3 is made up of 14 amino acids. The junction had 5 bases not matched to a gene; V was cut back by 1 base and J by 5 bases. Germline loops: CDR1 MNHNS, CDR2 SASEGT. The CDR3 DNA follows: TGTGCCAGCAGTGAAGGACAGGGACCCGACGAGCAGTACTTC. As protein: CASSEGQGPDEQYF.

In this sample, this clonotype turned up many times. The rearrangement uses TRBV7-2 and TRBJ2-1, with unresolved D. The CDR3 runs to 15 residues. V lost 3 bases and J 0 bases, leaving 9 bases between the germline ends. Germline assignment: CDR1 SGHTA and CDR2 FQGNSA. CDR3 sequence reads: CASSFQTLSYNEQFF. As DNA, the CDR3 is TGTGCCAGCAGCTTCCAAACCCTCTCCTACAATGAGCAGTTCTTC.

In this sample, this clonotype turned up many times. The rearrangement joins TRBV7-8 to TRBJ2-7, with 9 positions matching TRBD2. The CDR3 covers 18 residues. CDR1 is SGHVS, CDR2 FQNEAQ, per germline. V lost 1 base to trimming and J lost 5 bases; unmatched junction nucleotides: 15. CDR3 residues: CASSLENYSPRTSDEQYF. DNA for the CDR3: TGTGCCAGCAGCTTAGAGAATTATAGTCCCAGGACTAGCGACGAGCAGTACTTC.

This clonotype occurred many times. The CDR3 nucleotides read TGTGCCAGCAGCCCCCAAGGGGGGAGCGGGGCCAACGTCCTGACTTTC. Amino acid sequence: CASSPQGGSGANVLTF. V is TRBV7-2 and J is TRBJ2-6; D may correspond to TRBD1 or TRBD2 (6 bases each). Trimming removed 5 bases at V and 4 bases at J, with 15 bases between. The CDR3 spans 16 residues. The germline V gene has CDR1 SGHTA and CDR2 FQGNSA.

The table lists this clonotype with many counts. The chain combines TRBV19 with TRBJ2-7, with TRBD1 matching 8 bases. The trim removed 3 bases at V and 2 bases at J, leaving 6 bases unmatched. This CDR3 is built from 15 residues. Germline V CDR1 and CDR2: LNHDA, SQIVND (reference sequence). The CDR3, as DNA: TGTGCCAGTAGTATCCGACAGGGGCCTCCCTACGAGCAGTACTTC. Its protein product is CASSIRQGPPYEQYF.

In this sample, this clonotype turned up a few times. The rearrangement uses TRBV28 and TRBJ1-1, with unresolved D. Trimming took 6 bases from V and 0 from J, leaving 14 bases between them. The CDR3 contains 15 residues. CDR1 is MDHEN, CDR2 SYDVKM, per germline. The CDR3 DNA is TGTGCCAGCAGCCTTGCAACGGGAATGAACACTGAAGCTTTCTTT. This translates into CASSLATGMNTEAFF.

This clonotype was found a few times. The chain combines TRBV12-3 or TRBV12-4 with TRBJ1-2, with 8 nucleotides matching TRBD1. The CDR3 runs 16 residues. Unmatched junction bases numbered 16, after V lost 8 bases and J lost 5 bases. DNA of the CDR3: TGTGCCAGCCGTAACTCGACCAGGGGGCTGGGGTATGGCTACACCTTC. Encoded protein: CASRNSTRGLGYGYTF.

Many counts were recorded for this clonotype. V and J are TRBV9 and TRBJ2-2, with 10 bases that match TRBD1. The CDR3 extends over 19 amino acids. Germline lookup yields CDR1 SGDLS and CDR2 YYNGEE. The V gene end was trimmed by 2 bases and the J gene end by 5 bases; junction bases not matched to a gene: 15. CDR3 region: CASSVLSRPGQGRTGELFF. The DNA for the CDR3 is TGTGCCAGCAGCGTCCTTAGTCGGCCGGGACAGGGGAGGACCGGGGAGCTGTTTTTT.

This clonotype was counted only a few times. This chain uses TRBV27 with TRBJ2-1; 8 bases match TRBD1. The length of the CDR3 is 13 residues. The trim removed 7 bases at V and 8 bases at J, leaving 7 bases unmatched. From germline, CDR1 is MNHEY and CDR2 SMNVEV (reference sequence). Written as DNA, the CDR3 is TGTGCCAGCACCCGGGACAGGTCTTATGAGCAGTTCTTC. Its protein product is CASTRDRSYEQFF.

The V call is TRBV25-1, the J call TRBJ2-3; D is ambiguous. The germline V and J ends were trimmed by 5 bases and 4 bases, with 7 bases remaining between them. Germline assignment: CDR1 MGHDK and CDR2 SYGVNS. The CDR3 consists of 12 residues. DNA for the CDR3: TGTGCCAGCAGTTCTGTTCCAGATACGCAGTATTTT. Encoded protein: CASSSVPDTQYF.

This clonotype came up many times. The gene calls are TRBV18 and TRBJ2-7; maybe TRBD2 (7 bases). Germline V lookup: CDR1 KGHSH, CDR2 LQKENI. CDR3 length: 14 amino acids. The V gene lost 5 bases and the J gene lost 2 bases, with 13 bases spanning the gap. The CDR3 is CASSDAGATYEQYF. CDR3 DNA sequence: TGTGCCAGCTCAGACGCGGGGGCGACCTACGAGCAGTACTTC.

This clonotype was seen repeatedly, ten times or more. This chain joins TRBV28 and TRBJ2-7, with 13 nucleotides matching TRBD2. CDR1 MDHEN and CDR2 SYDVKM come from the germline V gene. V lost 4 bases and J lost 0; bases outside the gene matches: 12. The CDR3 sequence is 19 residues long. This CDR3 reads CASSSTRLAGGSSSYEQYF. DNA of the CDR3: TGTGCCAGCAGTTCCACTAGACTAGCGGGAGGATCAAGCTCCTACGAGCAGTACTTC. Full variable domain (remainder filled in from reference TRBV28 and TRBJ2-7): DVKVTQSSRYLVKRTGEKVFLECVQDMDHENMFWYRQDPGLGLRLIYFSYDVKMKEKGDIPEGYSVSREKKERFSLILESASTNQTSMYLCASSSTRLAGGSSSYEQYFGPGTRLTVT.

This clonotype showed up many times. V is TRBV12-3 or TRBV12-4 and J is TRBJ1-3; D might be TRBD1 (5 bases). The CDR3 extends over 12 amino acids. The V end lost 7 bases, the J end lost 8 bases, and 12 bases lay between the germline ends. Written as DNA, the CDR3 is TGTGCCAGCAACCGGCTGGGGCACACCATATATTTT. Amino acids: CASNRLGHTIYF.

Regarding this clonotype: It may be a read error: a sequence one base away is much more abundant. V usage is TRBV7-6 and J usage is TRBJ2-5, with a possible D match to TRBD1 (6 bases). The V gene lost 5 bases and the J gene lost 2 bases, with 9 bases spanning the gap. The CDR3 is 13 amino acids. Germline CDR1 SGHVS, CDR2 FNYEAQ. The CDR3, as DNA: TGTGCCAGCAGCCTGGACAGTCAAGAGACCCAGTACTTC. Translating it yields CASSLDSQETQYF.

The genes are TRBV12-3 or TRBV12-4 and TRBJ2-5; D is uncertain. CDR3 length equals 13 residues. Between the trimmed V and J ends, which lost 7 bases and 0 bases, there was a span of 9 bases. CDR3 nucleotide sequence: TGTGCCAGCACCTCAAGAAACCAAGAGACCCAGTACTTC. Its protein is CASTSRNQETQYF.

This clonotype was recorded many times. CDR3 amino acids: CASSFSDPNYGYTF. CDR3 in DNA: TGTGCCAGCAGCTTTAGTGACCCTAACTATGGCTACACCTTC. The chain carries TRBV7-9 and TRBJ1-2; D uncertain. The V end lost 3 bases, the J end lost 0 bases, and 8 bases lay between the germline ends. Germline V gives CDR1 SEHNR, CDR2 FQNEAQ (reference sequence). This CDR3 is built from 14 residues.

This clonotype has ten or more counts. The chain recombines TRBV7-9 with TRBJ2-6, with D possibly being TRBD1 (5 bases). With 8 bases removed from V and 0 bases from J, the gap between germline ends came to 17 bases. Germline loops: CDR1 SEHNR, CDR2 FQNEAQ (reference sequence). This CDR3 has 17 amino acids. DNA for the CDR3: TGTGCCAGCCCTCCTTCTAACAGGAACTCTGGGGCCAACGTCCTGACTTTC. Translation: CASPPSNRNSGANVLTF.

This chain links TRBV28 with TRBJ2-7; D gene uncertain. CDR3 size: 12 residues. CDR1 is MDHEN, CDR2 SYDVKM, per germline. With 6 bases removed from V and 9 bases from J, the gap between germline ends came to 15 bases. DNA of the CDR3: TGTGCCAGCAGCCCCCCAGTACGCGGGCAGTACTTC. Protein sequence: CASSPPVRGQYF.

This clonotype was detected many times. This chain links TRBV12-3 or TRBV12-4 with TRBJ2-7, with D possibly matching TRBD2 (6 bases). V lost 5 bases and J 2 bases, leaving 10 bases between the germline ends. The CDR3 consists of 13 residues. The CDR3 DNA follows: TGTGCCAGCAGTGGGGGGATTCCCTACGAGCAGTACTTC. Protein: CASSGGIPYEQYF.

The chain uses TRBV7-9 and TRBJ1-2; 9 nucleotides agree with TRBD1. V lost 5 bases and J lost 4; bases outside the gene matches: 11. The CDR3 contains 16 residues. Germline-derived CDR1 and CDR2 are SEHNR and FQNEAQ (reference sequence). DNA for the CDR3: TGTGCCAGCAGCCGTGGCCCCACAGGGGGCAGCTATGGCTACACCTTC. Translation gives CASSRGPTGGSYGYTF.

The chain carries TRBV7-9 and TRBJ2-1; possible D gene TRBD2, 5 bases. The CDR3 has 12 residues. Trimming took off 6 bases at V and 9 bases at J, with 12 bases between the two ends. From germline, CDR1 is SEHNR and CDR2 FQNEAQ (reference sequence). In DNA form, the CDR3 reads TGTGCCAGCAGTTATGAGCGGAGTGAGCAGTTCTTC. Residues: CASSYERSEQFF.

Only a few counts were recorded for this clonotype. This rearrangement joins TRBV23-1 to TRBJ1-1, with TRBD1 matching 9 bases. TRBV23-1 is an open reading frame, and its role is uncertain. V trimming: 1 base; J trimming: 5 bases; junction bases outside the gene matches: 8. The CDR3 sequence is 16 residues long. The CDR3 sequence: CASSQLAGTGPTEAFF. In DNA form, the CDR3 reads TGCGCCAGCAGTCAATTGGCCGGGACAGGGCCTACTGAAGCTTTCTTT.

On this clonotype: Being one base from a much bigger clone, this may be a read error. This is likely a read error, given that the CDR3 carries no conserved phenylalanine or tryptophan at its end. J is TRBJ1-1 and V is TRBV12-3 or TRBV12-4; perhaps TRBD1 as D (5 bases). The V end was cut by 5 bases, the J end by 6 bases, with 16 bases between. CDR3 length: 14 residues. Here the CDR3 reads CASSLGRQIAEAFS. DNA for the CDR3: TGTGCCAGCAGTCTAGGGAGACAGATCGCTGAAGCTTTCTCT.

In its sample, this clonotype was seen a few times. The CDR3 region is CASSLARVLNTEAFF. CDR3 coding DNA: TGTGCCAGCAGCTTAGCGAGGGTTTTGAACACTGAAGCTTTCTTT. The genes are TRBV7-9 and TRBJ1-1, with D unresolved. Germline values: CDR1 SEHNR, CDR2 FQNEAQ (reference sequence). Trimming stripped 0 bases from V and 0 bases from J, with 8 bases between. The CDR3 is 15 residues long.

This clonotype has a count of ten or more. The J gene is TRBJ1-5, the V gene TRBV7-2, with TRBD1 as a possible D gene (6 bases). There are 16 residues in the CDR3. The V and J ends lost 5 bases and 0 bases respectively, with 14 bases between them. From germline, CDR1 is SGHTA and CDR2 FQGNSA. This CDR3 is CASSRSTGYSNQPQHF. The CDR3 nucleotides read TGTGCCAGCAGCCGCAGCACAGGGTATAGCAATCAGCCCCAGCATTTT.

This clonotype was seen just once. The chain couples TRBV15 to TRBJ1-2; D unclear. This CDR3 comprises 15 residues. Looked up from germline, CDR1 is LNHNV and CDR2 is YYDKDF (reference sequence). V gave up 0 bases and J gave up 0 bases, with 8 bases separating them. CDR3 nucleotide sequence: TGTGCCACCAGCAGAGAGATTGTTTCTAACTATGGCTACACCTTC. This sequence encodes CATSREIVSNYGYTF.